Listed below are T cell receptor beta chains from one sample, sequenced in a study of shared T cell receptors in the human thymus. Sequencing was performed with immunoSEQ multiplex PCR; in TCRdb, only in-frame clones are kept and a portion is missing. This table holds approximately 490,000 clones, around 78% found once. This sample also appeared in a second study, on human thymus T cells.

The sequencing input was thymocytes. These receptors originate from a boy younger than two with a congenital heart defect. Each CDR3 is given with its conserved first and last residue. A D gene is named only where the DNA matches it firmly. Part of the rows lack a size; the others show once, few, many or a class for expanded clones.

clone size: .; J gene: TRBJ2-3; V gene: TRBV5-4; D gene: TRBD1; CDR3 DNA: TGTGCCAGCAGCTCCCACAGGGGCTCCCACACAGATACGCAGTATTTT; CDR3 protein: CASSSHRGSHTDTQYF
clone size: .; J gene: TRBJ2-4; V gene: TRBV7-2; D gene: TRBD1; CDR3 DNA: TGTGCCAGCAGCCCGCAAGGGGACAGGGGGCTGGTTGCCAAAAACATTCAGTACTTC; CDR3 protein: CASSPQGDRGLVAKNIQYF
clone size: .; J gene: TRBJ2-7; V gene: TRBV11-2; D gene: TRBD2; CDR3 DNA: TGTGCCAGCAGCTGCCTAGCGGGGGACTACGAGCAGTACTTC; CDR3 protein: CASSCLAGDYEQYF
clone size: .; J gene: TRBJ2-7; V gene: TRBV4-2; D gene: TRBD2; CDR3 DNA: TGTGCCAGCAGCCAAGACGTAGCGGGAGGGACCTACGAGCAGTACTTC; CDR3 protein: CASSQDVAGGTYEQYF
clone size: .; J gene: TRBJ2-2; V gene: TRBV28; D gene: TRBD2; CDR3 DNA: TGTGCCAGCACCGGACTAGCGGGAGTGACCCGGAGCACCGGGGAGCTGTTTTTT; CDR3 protein: CASTGLAGVTRSTGELFF
clone size: .; J gene: TRBJ2-5; V gene: TRBV19; D gene: TRBD1; CDR3 DNA: TGTGCCAGTAGTCCTGGACCGGACAGGGTTGGGGTGACCCAGTACTTC; CDR3 protein: CASSPGPDRVGVTQYF
clone size: .; J gene: TRBJ2-1; V gene: TRBV29-1; D gene: .; CDR3 DNA: TGCAGCGTTGTCGGCGGTACCTACAATGAGCAGTTCTTC; CDR3 protein: CSVVGGTYNEQFF
clone size: few; J gene: TRBJ2-7; V gene: TRBV6-5; D gene: .; CDR3 DNA: TGTGCCAGCAGTTACTCATCTCAGGGGAAACCCTACGAGCAGTACTTC; CDR3 protein: CASSYSSQGKPYEQYF
clone size: .; J gene: TRBJ1-1; V gene: TRBV7-9; D gene: .; CDR3 DNA: TGTGCCAGCAGCTTAGTACACCAGGTGCCCACTGAAGCTTTCTTT; CDR3 protein: CASSLVHQVPTEAFF
clone size: .; J gene: TRBJ2-3; V gene: TRBV30; D gene: TRBD2; CDR3 DNA: TGTGCCTGGAGTATGAGACGAAAGGGACTAGCGGGCCACCCGACTAGCACAGATACGCAGTATTTT; CDR3 protein: CAWSMRRKGLAGHPTSTDTQYF
clone size: .; J gene: TRBJ1-5; V gene: TRBV7-2; D gene: TRBD1; CDR3 DNA: TGTGCCAGCAGGTTGGATGCAGGGGGTAATCAGCCCCAGCATTTT; CDR3 protein: CASRLDAGGNQPQHF
clone size: .; J gene: TRBJ2-3; V gene: TRBV30; D gene: TRBD1; CDR3 DNA: TGTGCCTGGAGTGGAGACAGGGGAAGGAGCACAGATACGCAGTATTTT; CDR3 protein: CAWSGDRGRSTDTQYF
clone size: .; J gene: TRBJ1-2; V gene: TRBV7-9; D gene: .; CDR3 DNA: TGTGCCAGCAGCTTAGGGATCAGGGCAGGCTATGGCTACACCTTC; CDR3 protein: CASSLGIRAGYGYTF
clone size: .; J gene: TRBJ1-1; V gene: TRBV14; D gene: .; CDR3 DNA: TGTGCCAGCAGCCAAGATGGCGGGGGGGACACTGAAGCTTTCTTT; CDR3 protein: CASSQDGGGDTEAFF
clone size: .; J gene: TRBJ2-3; V gene: TRBV4-3; D gene: TRBD2; CDR3 DNA: TGCGCCAGCACGGGAGGGAAAACAGATACGCAGTATTTT; CDR3 protein: CASTGGKTDTQYF
clone size: once; J gene: TRBJ2-3; V gene: TRBV5-6; D gene: TRBD1; CDR3 DNA: TGTGCCAGCAGCTTGGCGAGGGGGGACAGGGTATCAGATACGCAGTATTTT; CDR3 protein: CASSLARGDRVSDTQYF
clone size: .; J gene: TRBJ2-1; V gene: TRBV5-1; D gene: .; CDR3 DNA: TGCGCCAGCAGCTTGGCGGCGGGACGGGCCTACAATGAGCAGTTCTTC; CDR3 protein: CASSLAAGRAYNEQFF
clone size: .; J gene: TRBJ2-1; V gene: TRBV5-1; D gene: TRBD2; CDR3 DNA: TGCGCCAGCAGCTTGGGGCCTGATCTAGCGGGAAGAGTCGTACCCTACAATGAGCAGTTCTTC; CDR3 protein: CASSLGPDLAGRVVPYNEQFF
clone size: few; J gene: TRBJ2-6; V gene: TRBV18; D gene: .; CDR3 DNA: TGTGCCAGCTCACCAAGCCCTCCTGGGGCCAACGTCCTGACTTTC; CDR3 protein: CASSPSPPGANVLTF
clone size: .; J gene: TRBJ2-7; V gene: TRBV14; D gene: .; CDR3 DNA: TGTGCCAGCAGTGTATACGGAGGAACTAGTATGTCCTACGAGCAGTACTTC; CDR3 protein: CASSVYGGTSMSYEQYF
clone size: .; J gene: TRBJ2-7; V gene: TRBV21-1; D gene: .; CDR3 DNA: TGTGCCAGCAGCAAAGTAGCCAAGCCTAACGAGCAGTACTTC; CDR3 protein: CASSKVAKPNEQYF
clone size: few; J gene: TRBJ1-5; V gene: TRBV2; D gene: .; CDR3 DNA: TGTGCCAGCAGTGAGGACAGCCGCAATCAGCCCCAGCATTTT; CDR3 protein: CASSEDSRNQPQHF
clone size: .; J gene: TRBJ1-1; V gene: TRBV7-8; D gene: .; CDR3 DNA: TGTGCCAGCAGTCTGGGGGCGAACACTGAAGCTTTCTTT; CDR3 protein: CASSLGANTEAFF
clone size: .; J gene: TRBJ2-7; V gene: TRBV10-3; D gene: TRBD2; CDR3 DNA: TGTGCCATCAGAACCGTCGGACTAGCGGGAGAAGGCTACGAGCAGTACTTC; CDR3 protein: CAIRTVGLAGEGYEQYF
clone size: .; J gene: TRBJ1-2; V gene: TRBV5-5; D gene: .; CDR3 DNA: TGTGCCAGCAGCTTGGATTCGGGGGTTTATGGCTACACCTTC; CDR3 protein: CASSLDSGVYGYTF
clone size: .; J gene: TRBJ2-1; V gene: TRBV4-2; D gene: .; CDR3 DNA: TGTGCCAGCAGCCCCCCGGGAGAGCATGAGCAGTTCTTC; CDR3 protein: CASSPPGEHEQFF
clone size: .; J gene: TRBJ2-1; V gene: TRBV5-1; D gene: .; CDR3 DNA: TGCGCCAGCAATAGGGGGACGAGGGAGCAGTTCTTC; CDR3 protein: CASNRGTREQFF
clone size: .; J gene: TRBJ2-5; V gene: TRBV7-9; D gene: .; CDR3 DNA: TGTGCCAGCAGCTTAGCGCAAGGGGGAGAGACCCAGTACTTC; CDR3 protein: CASSLAQGGETQYF
clone size: .; J gene: TRBJ2-5; V gene: TRBV7-8; D gene: TRBD1; CDR3 DNA: TGTGCCAGCATCCTGACAGGGCGGCAAGAGACCCAGTACTTC; CDR3 protein: CASILTGRQETQYF
clone size: .; J gene: TRBJ2-4; V gene: TRBV2; D gene: TRBD2; CDR3 DNA: TGTGCCAGCAGTGGGGGTAGCGGGCCGGGGACCAAAAACATTCAGTACTTC; CDR3 protein: CASSGGSGPGTKNIQYF
clone size: .; J gene: TRBJ2-7; V gene: TRBV7-2; D gene: .; CDR3 DNA: TGTGCCAGCAGCTTAGTGGCAGGCGAGCAGTACTTC; CDR3 protein: CASSLVAGEQYF
clone size: .; J gene: TRBJ2-2; V gene: TRBV7-9; D gene: TRBD1; CDR3 DNA: TGTGCCAGCAGCCGCAATGGACAGGGCCACAACACCGGGGAGCTGTTTTTT; CDR3 protein: CASSRNGQGHNTGELFF
clone size: .; J gene: TRBJ2-3; V gene: TRBV19; D gene: TRBD2; CDR3 DNA: TGTGCCAGTAGTACCACTAGCGACACTAGCACAGATACGCAGTATTTT; CDR3 protein: CASSTTSDTSTDTQYF
clone size: .; J gene: TRBJ2-3; V gene: TRBV5-1; D gene: .; CDR3 DNA: TGCGCCAGCAGCTTGGCTAGGCATACTACTAGCACAGATACGCAGTATTTT; CDR3 protein: CASSLARHTTSTDTQYF
clone size: few; J gene: TRBJ2-7; V gene: TRBV30; D gene: .; CDR3 DNA: TGTGCCTGGAGTGAGTGCAGAGGCTACGAGCAGTACTTC; CDR3 protein: CAWSECRGYEQYF
clone size: .; J gene: TRBJ2-7; V gene: TRBV18; D gene: .; CDR3 DNA: TGTGCCAGCTCACCACGAGAAGGAACCCCTAGCTACGAGCAGTACTTC; CDR3 protein: CASSPREGTPSYEQYF
clone size: .; J gene: TRBJ2-1; V gene: TRBV4-1; D gene: TRBD2; CDR3 DNA: TGCGCCAGCAGCCTAGGGACTAGGGACTACAATGAGCAGTTCTTC; CDR3 protein: CASSLGTRDYNEQFF
clone size: .; J gene: TRBJ2-3; V gene: TRBV6-1; D gene: .; CDR3 DNA: TGTGCCAGCAGACCTACTACCCACACAGATACGCAGTATTTT; CDR3 protein: CASRPTTHTDTQYF
clone size: few; J gene: TRBJ2-5; V gene: TRBV30; D gene: .; CDR3 DNA: TGTGCCTGGAGTGTGAGGGGGGAGACCCAGTACTTC; CDR3 protein: CAWSVRGETQYF
clone size: .; J gene: TRBJ2-7; V gene: TRBV5-4; D gene: TRBD2; CDR3 DNA: TGTGCCAGCAGCTTCGGCGGGAGATACCCGCGGTACGAGCAGTACTTC; CDR3 protein: CASSFGGRYPRYEQYF
clone size: few; J gene: TRBJ1-6; V gene: TRBV2; D gene: TRBD1; CDR3 DNA: TGTGCCAGCAGTGAGGAACAGGGGGCAATATCACCCCTCCACTTT; CDR3 protein: CASSEEQGAISPLHF
clone size: .; J gene: TRBJ1-2; V gene: TRBV9; D gene: TRBD1; CDR3 DNA: TGTGCCAGCAGCGTAGAGACAGGGGAGGGCGGCTACACCTTC; CDR3 protein: CASSVETGEGGYTF
clone size: .; J gene: TRBJ2-3; V gene: TRBV15; D gene: .; CDR3 DNA: TGTGCCACCAGCAGAGGACCTGGCGGGGCACCCCCGAAGAGCACAGATACGCAGTATTTT; CDR3 protein: CATSRGPGGAPPKSTDTQYF
clone size: few; J gene: TRBJ1-4; V gene: TRBV25-1; D gene: .; CDR3 DNA: TGTGCCAGCAGTGAATCGAACGGTTCTAATGAAAAACTGTTTTTT; CDR3 protein: CASSESNGSNEKLFF
clone size: .; J gene: TRBJ1-1; V gene: TRBV14; D gene: .; CDR3 DNA: TGTGCCAGCAGCCAAGGGGGAAGGGAGGGCACTGAAGCTTTCTTT; CDR3 protein: CASSQGGREGTEAFF
clone size: once; J gene: TRBJ2-7; V gene: TRBV10-3; D gene: TRBD1; CDR3 DNA: TGTGCCATCAGTGACCCCGGGACAGGGGGAATCTACGAGCAGTACTTC; CDR3 protein: CAISDPGTGGIYEQYF
clone size: once; J gene: TRBJ2-3; V gene: TRBV4-1; D gene: TRBD2; CDR3 DNA: TGCGCCAGCAGCCTGATTAGCGGGAGTGTAGATACGCAGTATTTT; CDR3 protein: CASSLISGSVDTQYF
clone size: few; J gene: TRBJ2-5; V gene: TRBV12-5; D gene: TRBD1; CDR3 DNA: TGTGCTAGTGGTTTGGTACGACAGGGGGCTTACCAAGAGACCCAGTACTTC; CDR3 protein: CASGLVRQGAYQETQYF
clone size: .; J gene: TRBJ2-7; V gene: TRBV4-2; D gene: TRBD1; CDR3 DNA: TGTGCCAGCAGCCGACAGGGGGCGCGTTCCGAGCAGTACTTC; CDR3 protein: CASSRQGARSEQYF
clone size: .; J gene: TRBJ2-3; V gene: TRBV29-1; D gene: .; CDR3 DNA: TGCAGCGTTGACTATGCGGAGCGGGTTAACACAGATACGCAGTATTTT; CDR3 protein: CSVDYAERVNTDTQYF
clone size: few; J gene: TRBJ2-7; V gene: TRBV7-2; D gene: .; CDR3 DNA: TGTGCCAGCAGCTTAGCACGTAGTAACTACGAGCAGTACTTC; CDR3 protein: CASSLARSNYEQYF
clone size: .; J gene: TRBJ1-2; V gene: TRBV25-1; D gene: .; CDR3 DNA: TGTGCCAGCAGGGGAGGGGGACCTAACTATGGCTACACCTTC; CDR3 protein: CASRGGGPNYGYTF
clone size: .; J gene: TRBJ2-7; V gene: TRBV6-5; D gene: TRBD2; CDR3 DNA: TGTGCCAGCAGGCGGACTAGAGAGGTCTCCTACGAGCAGTACTTC; CDR3 protein: CASRRTREVSYEQYF
clone size: .; J gene: TRBJ2-7; V gene: TRBV5-6; D gene: .; CDR3 DNA: TGTGCCAGCAGCCCTTTTTGGACACCAAACTACGAGCAGTACTTC; CDR3 protein: CASSPFWTPNYEQYF
clone size: .; J gene: TRBJ2-7; V gene: TRBV18; D gene: .; CDR3 DNA: TGTGCCAGCTCACCCATGAGTTCCTACGAGCAGTACTTC; CDR3 protein: CASSPMSSYEQYF
clone size: .; J gene: TRBJ2-1; V gene: TRBV2; D gene: TRBD2; CDR3 DNA: TGTGCCAGCTTGGGACTAGCGGAGTACAATGAGCAGTTCTTC; CDR3 protein: CASLGLAEYNEQFF
clone size: .; J gene: TRBJ2-7; V gene: TRBV23-1; D gene: TRBD1; CDR3 DNA: TGCGCCAGCAGTCATAGCCTGACAGGGGGCATATCCTACGAGCAGTACTTC; CDR3 protein: CASSHSLTGGISYEQYF